Listed below are T cell receptor beta chains from one sample, sequenced in a study of cytomegalovirus exposure and HLA in healthy donors. Sequenced by immunoSEQ multiplex PCR; TCRdb stores in-frame clones only, minus some. The data contain 200,000 or so clones, 76% of them singletons. Sequencing was done on a sample of PBMCs. The source is a young man in good health and CMV-seronegative. The CDR3 runs from the conserved cysteine through the conserved F or W. A D gene is named only where the DNA matches it firmly. Only part of the rows carry a size: once, few, many, or a class if the clone is expanded.

. TRBJ2-7 TRBV6-1 . CASSETYRTPYEQYF TGTGCCAGCAGTGAAACCTACAGAACCCCCTACGAGCAGTACTTC
TRBD1 TRBJ2-5 TRBV7-9 few CASSLDGQAGTQYF TGTGCCAGCAGCTTAGACGGACAGGCGGGGACCCAGTACTTC
. TRBJ2-1 TRBV5-1 . CASSLIPQEGGEQFF TGCGCCAGCAGCTTGATTCCGCAGGAAGGGGGAGAGCAGTTCTTC
. TRBJ1-6 TRBV5-1 . CASSLEPRGSYNSPLHF TGCGCCAGCAGCTTGGAACCACGGGGCTCCTATAATTCACCCCTCCACTTT
. TRBJ1-1 TRBV27 few CASMSGQGRIGTEAFF TGTGCCAGCATGAGTGGGCAGGGGCGCATCGGCACTGAAGCTTTCTTT
TRBD1 TRBJ1-6 TRBV28 . CASRPGTGGAYNSPLHF TGTGCCAGCAGACCTGGGACAGGGGGGGCCTATAATTCACCCCTCCACTTT
TRBD2 TRBJ2-2 TRBV19 . CASSWLAGLSSGELFF TGTGCCAGTAGTTGGTTAGCGGGCTTGTCATCCGGGGAGCTGTTTTTT
. TRBJ2-3 TRBV7-9 few CASSLNLIRTDTQYF TGTGCCAGCAGCTTAAATCTAATCAGGACAGATACGCAGTATTTT
. TRBJ2-1 TRBV30 . CAWSVQPTYNEQFF TGTGCCTGGAGTGTACAGCCTACCTACAATGAGCAGTTCTTC
. TRBJ1-1 TRBV28 . CASSSRGLVRTEAFF TGTGCCAGCAGTTCCAGGGGTCTTGTGAGGACTGAAGCTTTCTTT
TRBD1 TRBJ1-6 TRBV6-5 . CASKGPQGAGSPLHF TGTGCCAGCAAAGGTCCGCAGGGGGCGGGTTCACCCCTCCACTTT
. TRBJ1-1 TRBV7-9 . CASRKGLEAFF TGTGCCAGCAGGAAGGGGCTAGAAGCTTTCTTT
. TRBJ1-5 TRBV28 few CASSLLVSGGGPAQHF TGTGCCAGCAGTTTACTTGTGTCCGGGGGTGGTCCAGCCCAGCATTTT
TRBD2 TRBJ2-3 TRBV19 . CASTTTSGRTDTQYF TGTGCCAGTACTACGACTAGCGGGAGAACAGATACGCAGTATTTT
TRBD1 TRBJ1-1 TRBV28 . CASSLIEGGTGSAEAFF TGTGCCAGCAGTTTAATCGAAGGGGGGACAGGGTCTGCTGAAGCTTTCTTT
. TRBJ1-3 TRBV7-9 . CASSLAAVGNTIYF TGTGCCAGCAGCTTAGCGGCGGTTGGAAACACCATATATTTT
TRBD1 TRBJ1-3 TRBV6-5 . CASSWTGGGNTIYF TGTGCCAGCAGTTGGACAGGGGGCGGAAACACCATATATTTT
TRBD2 TRBJ2-3 TRBV28 . CASSLLQSASGRAAQYF TGTGCCAGCAGTTTGCTACAGTCGGCTAGCGGGAGGGCCGCGCAGTATTTT
. TRBJ2-7 TRBV10-3 once CAISPGLTTYEQYF TGCGCCATCAGCCCGGGACTTACAACCTACGAGCAGTACTTC
. TRBJ2-7 TRBV7-8 . CASSLGRGGAASSYEQYF TGTGCCAGCAGCTTAGGTCGCGGCGGAGCCGCGAGCTCCTACGAGCAGTACTTC
TRBD2 TRBJ2-3 TRBV5-1 . CASSLTPGLAGGQDTQYF TGCGCCAGCAGCTTGACTCCGGGACTAGCGGGAGGGCAAGATACGCAGTATTTT
. TRBJ1-1 TRBV6-1 . CASSEWGPEAFF TGTGCCAGCAGTGAATGGGGCCCTGAAGCTTTCTTT
. TRBJ1-2 TRBV7-9 . CASSPVGDGYTF TGTGCCAGCAGCCCCGTTGGAGATGGCTACACCTTC
TRBD2 TRBJ2-5 TRBV5-1 . CASSSGGLAGGPRETQYF TGCGCCAGCAGCTCTGGAGGACTAGCGGGAGGGCCACGGGAGACCCAGTACTTC
. TRBJ2-2 TRBV7-8 . CASSLNLNTGELFF TGTGCCAGCAGCCTGAATCTAAACACCGGGGAGCTGTTTTTT
TRBD1 TRBJ1-4 TRBV18 . CASSGTGVEKLFF TGTGCCAGCTCAGGAACAGGGGTTGAAAAACTGTTTTTT
. TRBJ2-7 TRBV19 . CASSARTGYEQYF TGTGCCAGTAGTGCGCGGACGGGGTACGAGCAGTACTTC
. TRBJ1-1 TRBV2 few CASSAGRAGLNTEAFF TGTGCCAGCAGCGCAGGTCGGGCAGGGTTGAACACTGAAGCTTTCTTT
. TRBJ2-7 TRBV10-3 once CAISGDEAYEQYF TGTGCCATCAGTGGCGACGAGGCCTACGAGCAGTACTTC
TRBD1 TRBJ2-1 TRBV18 . CASSPTGTGGYNEQFF TGTGCCAGCTCACCAACCGGGACAGGGGGCTACAATGAGCAGTTCTTC
. TRBJ1-2 TRBV19 . CASSIDLALGDGYTF TGTGCCAGTAGTATAGATCTCGCCCTCGGGGATGGCTACACCTTC
TRBD1 TRBJ1-6 TRBV5-1 . CASSEGTENSPLHF TGCGCCAGCAGCGAAGGGACAGAAAATTCACCCCTCCACTTT
TRBD1 TRBJ1-2 TRBV7-6 many CASSPHMAGGGYGYTF TGTGCCAGCAGCCCCCACATGGCAGGGGGCGGCTATGGCTACACCTTC
. TRBJ2-5 TRBV29-1 . CSVEWRWSQETQYF TGCAGCGTTGAATGGCGGTGGAGTCAAGAGACCCAGTACTTC
TRBD2 TRBJ2-5 TRBV7-2 . CASSPSAGGIQETQYF TGTGCCAGCAGCCCGTCAGCGGGAGGGATACAAGAGACCCAGTACTTC
. TRBJ2-1 TRBV6-1 . CASKKSSNEQFF TGTGCCAGCAAAAAGTCTAGCAATGAGCAGTTCTTC
. TRBJ2-1 TRBV27 . CASRLWDSHNEQFF TGTGCCAGCAGACTATGGGACTCTCACAATGAGCAGTTCTTC
. TRBJ2-1 TRBV2 . CASTGFNEQFF TGTGCCAGCACCGGGTTTAATGAGCAGTTCTTC
TRBD1 TRBJ2-3 TRBV2 . CASNQGASTDTQYF TGTGCCAGCAATCAGGGGGCTAGCACAGATACGCAGTATTTT
. TRBJ2-7 TRBV5-6 once CASSLGGGRYEQYF TGTGCCAGCAGCTTAGGGGGGGGCCGGTACGAGCAGTACTTC
TRBD2 TRBJ2-1 TRBV18 . CASSPRLAGGYNEQFF TGTGCCAGCTCACCACGACTAGCGGGAGGGTACAATGAGCAGTTCTTC
. TRBJ1-5 TRBV7-2 . CASSLEGGSPQHF TGTGCCAGCAGCTTAGAAGGGGGATCGCCCCAGCATTTT
TRBD1 TRBJ2-1 TRBV7-7 . CASSPGTGGHNEQFF TGTGCTAGCAGCCCGGGGACAGGGGGGCACAATGAGCAGTTCTTC